These 6 T cell receptor beta chains share one sample of origin, sequenced in a study of shared clonotypes between healthy human individuals. Naive CD8 populations comprised CD45RO-negative cells positively selected for CCR7, excluding terminally differentiated effector memory CD45RA+ cells. Assay: immunoSEQ multiplex PCR; the TCRdb copy retains only in-frame clones and omits some. The sample includes about 1,800,000 clones, approximately 94% seen only once; the top ten take 1.2%. Material for sequencing was naive CD8+ T cells sorted from blood. The receptors derive from a man between 18 and 35 years old in good health.

V usage is TRBV6-5 and J usage is TRBJ2-1; the match to TRBD1 covers 8 bases. Germline-derived CDR1 and CDR2 are MNHEY and SVGAGI. This CDR3 comprises 15 residues. With 6 bases clipped from V and 4 bases from J, the junction kept 8 bases outside the gene matches. CDR3 DNA sequence: TGTGCCAGCAGCCCCGGGACAGGACAGTACAATGAGCAGTTCTTC. This encodes CASSPGTGQYNEQFF.

This clone was recorded once. The chain uses TRBV4-1 and TRBJ1-2; D is uncertain. The V gene's germline CDR1 is MGHRA and CDR2 YSYEKL. CDR3 length: 14 amino acids. V lost 4 bases and J 2 bases, leaving 11 bases between the germline ends. The CDR3 reads CASSPLQENYGYTF. The DNA for the CDR3 is TGCGCCAGCAGCCCCCTTCAGGAAAACTATGGCTACACCTTC.

The chain employs TRBV14 and TRBJ2-1; a weak D match, TRBD1 (6 bases). The V gene's germline CDR1 is SGHDN and CDR2 FVKESK. Trimming shortened V by 6 bases and J by 0 bases, and 12 bases separated the two germline ends. This CDR3 region has 15 residues. This CDR3 is CASSGTHSSYNEQFF. CDR3 nucleotides: TGTGCCAGCAGTGGGACACACAGCTCCTACAATGAGCAGTTCTTC. Using reference TRBV14 and TRBJ2-1 for the parts outside the CDR3, the full variable domain is EAGVTQFPSHSVIEKGQTVTLRCDPISGHDNLYWYRRVMGKEIKFLLHFVKESKQDESGMPNNRFLAERTGGTYSTLKVQPAELEDSGVYFCASSGTHSSYNEQFFGPGTRLTVL.

This chain links TRBV7-9 with TRBJ2-7; TRBD2 is a possible D gene (6 bases). CDR3 length: 16 residues. From germline, CDR1 is SEHNR and CDR2 FQNEAQ (reference sequence). V dropped 4 bases and J dropped 3 bases, with 19 bases sitting between them. As DNA, the CDR3 is TGTGCCAGCAGCTCCCCCACTAGCCCCTTTGACTACGAGCAGTACTTC. This encodes CASSSPTSPFDYEQYF. Combining the CDR3 with reference TRBV7-9 and TRBJ2-7 gives the whole variable domain DTGVSQNPRHKITKRGQNVTFRCDPISEHNRLYWYRQTLGQGPEFLTYFQNEAQLEKSRLLSDRFSAERPKGSFSTLEIQRTEQGDSAMYLCASSSPTSPFDYEQYFGPGTRLTVT.

As concerns this clone: This sample also contains other DNA sequences that code for the same CDR3. The chain couples TRBV10-2 to TRBJ2-2, with D maybe TRBD2 (6 bases). Trimming removed 8 bases from V and 2 bases from J, with 9 bases in between. Germline assignment: CDR1 WSHSY and CDR2 SAAADI. The CDR3 extends over 13 amino acids. The CDR3 DNA is TGCGCCAGCTCGGAGGGAAACACCGGGGAGCTGTTTTTT. Protein sequence: CASSEGNTGELFF.

This rearrangement joins TRBV10-3 to TRBJ1-1; D might be TRBD1 (6 bases). Germline V gene data show CDR1 as ENHRY and CDR2 as SYGVKD. The CDR3 is 14 residues long. The germline V and J ends were trimmed by 3 bases and 6 bases, with 14 bases remaining between them. CDR3 DNA sequence: TGTGCCATCAGTGAAGTAGGGGGGAGCCCTGAAGCTTTCTTT. Protein product: CAISEVGGSPEAFF.